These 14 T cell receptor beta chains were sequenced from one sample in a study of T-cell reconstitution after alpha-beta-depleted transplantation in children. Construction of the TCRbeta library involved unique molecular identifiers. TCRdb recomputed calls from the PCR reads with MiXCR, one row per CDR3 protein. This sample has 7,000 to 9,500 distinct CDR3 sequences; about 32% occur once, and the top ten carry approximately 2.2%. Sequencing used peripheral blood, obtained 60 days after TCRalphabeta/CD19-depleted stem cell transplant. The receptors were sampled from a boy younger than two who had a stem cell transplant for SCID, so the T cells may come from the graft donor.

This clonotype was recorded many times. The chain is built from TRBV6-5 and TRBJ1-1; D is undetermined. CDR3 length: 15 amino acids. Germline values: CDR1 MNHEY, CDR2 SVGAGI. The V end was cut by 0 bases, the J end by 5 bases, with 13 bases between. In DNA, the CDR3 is TGTGCCAGCAGTTACTCCCCCCCGGGCCCGACTGAAGCTTTCTTT. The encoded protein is CASSYSPPGPTEAFF.

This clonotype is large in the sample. CDR3 nucleotides: TGCGCCAGCAGCTTGCGTGGATTCCCCTACAATGAGCAGTTCTTC. Translating it yields CASSLRGFPYNEQFF. The rearrangement links TRBV5-1 to TRBJ2-1; D not resolved. The CDR3 spans 15 residues. The V gene's germline CDR1 is SGHRS and CDR2 YFSETQ. Trimming removed 1 base from V and 2 bases from J, with 10 bases in between.

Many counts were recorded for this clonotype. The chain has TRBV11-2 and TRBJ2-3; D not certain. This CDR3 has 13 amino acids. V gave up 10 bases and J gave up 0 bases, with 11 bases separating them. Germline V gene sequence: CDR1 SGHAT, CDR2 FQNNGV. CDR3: CATRGPSTDTQYF. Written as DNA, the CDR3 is TGTGCCACCCGAGGCCCTAGCACAGATACGCAGTATTTT.

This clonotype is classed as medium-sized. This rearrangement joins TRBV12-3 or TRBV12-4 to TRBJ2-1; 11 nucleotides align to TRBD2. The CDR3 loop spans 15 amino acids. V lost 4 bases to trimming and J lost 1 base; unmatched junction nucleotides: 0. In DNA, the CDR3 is TGTGCCAGCAGTTCTAGCGGGGGGTCCTACAATGAGCAGTTCTTC. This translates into CASSSSGGSYNEQFF.

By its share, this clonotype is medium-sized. CDR3 nucleotides: TGTGCCAGCAGCTTTCGGATTCCCACCGGGGAGCTGTTTTTT. Amino acid sequence: CASSFRIPTGELFF. V and J are TRBV5-5 and TRBJ2-2; D ambiguous. Trimming took off 2 bases at V and 4 bases at J, with 9 bases between the two ends. There are 14 residues in the CDR3. Germline V gene sequence: CDR1 SGHKS, CDR2 YYEKEE (reference sequence).

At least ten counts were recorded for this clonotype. In DNA, the CDR3 is TGTGCCAGCAGCCACAACCCACAACCCGGGCTCTACCGGGCCTCCTCCTACGAGCAGTACTTC. It codes for CASSHNPQPGLYRASSYEQYF. The chain is built from TRBV7-2 and TRBJ2-7; D not resolved. The CDR3 loop spans 21 amino acids. Germline CDR1 is SGHTA and CDR2 is FQGNSA. Trimming stripped 5 bases from V and 0 bases from J, with 32 bases between.

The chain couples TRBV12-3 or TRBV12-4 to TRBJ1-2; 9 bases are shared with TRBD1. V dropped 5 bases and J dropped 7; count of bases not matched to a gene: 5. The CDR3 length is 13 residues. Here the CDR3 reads CASSRDRVAGYTF. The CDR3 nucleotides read TGTGCCAGCAGTCGGGACAGGGTTGCTGGCTACACCTTC.

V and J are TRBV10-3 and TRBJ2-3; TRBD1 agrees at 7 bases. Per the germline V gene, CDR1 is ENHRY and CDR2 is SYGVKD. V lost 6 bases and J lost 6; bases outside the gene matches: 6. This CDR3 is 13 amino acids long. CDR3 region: CAISRQGQDTQYF. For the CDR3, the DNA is TGTGCCATCAGCCGACAGGGTCAGGATACGCAGTATTTT.

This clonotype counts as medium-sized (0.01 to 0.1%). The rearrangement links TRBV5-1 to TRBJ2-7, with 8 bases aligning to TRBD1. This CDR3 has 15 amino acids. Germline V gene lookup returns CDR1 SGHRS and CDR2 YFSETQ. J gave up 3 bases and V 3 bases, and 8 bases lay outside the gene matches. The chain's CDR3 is CASSWGQVRHYEQYF. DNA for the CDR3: TGCGCCAGCAGCTGGGGACAGGTCCGTCACTACGAGCAGTACTTC.

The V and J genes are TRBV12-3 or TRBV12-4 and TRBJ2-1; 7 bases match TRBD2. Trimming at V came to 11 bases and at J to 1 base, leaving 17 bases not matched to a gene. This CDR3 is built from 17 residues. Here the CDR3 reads CASTQQGQRESYNEQFF. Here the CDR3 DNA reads TGTGCCTCCACCCAGCAGGGCCAGCGGGAATCCTACAATGAGCAGTTCTTC.

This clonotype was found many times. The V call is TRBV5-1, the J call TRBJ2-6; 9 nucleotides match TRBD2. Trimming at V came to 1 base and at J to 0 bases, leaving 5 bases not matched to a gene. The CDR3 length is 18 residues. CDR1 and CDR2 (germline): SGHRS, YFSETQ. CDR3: CASSLLRGGSSGANVLTF. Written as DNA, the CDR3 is TGCGCCAGCAGCTTGTTGCGGGGGGGGTCCTCTGGGGCCAACGTCCTGACTTTC.

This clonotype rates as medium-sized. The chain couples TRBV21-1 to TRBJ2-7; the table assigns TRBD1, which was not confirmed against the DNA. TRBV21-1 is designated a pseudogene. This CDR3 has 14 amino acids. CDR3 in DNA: TGTGCCAGCAGCAAAGGACAACAGGACTACGAGCAGTACTTC. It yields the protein CASSKGQQDYEQYF.

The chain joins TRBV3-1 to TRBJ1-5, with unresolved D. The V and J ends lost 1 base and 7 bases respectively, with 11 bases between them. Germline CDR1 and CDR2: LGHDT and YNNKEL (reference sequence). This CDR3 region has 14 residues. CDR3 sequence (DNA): TGTGCCAGCAGCCAAGCGGGGAACGGGCAGCCCCAGCATTTT. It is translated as CASSQAGNGQPQHF.

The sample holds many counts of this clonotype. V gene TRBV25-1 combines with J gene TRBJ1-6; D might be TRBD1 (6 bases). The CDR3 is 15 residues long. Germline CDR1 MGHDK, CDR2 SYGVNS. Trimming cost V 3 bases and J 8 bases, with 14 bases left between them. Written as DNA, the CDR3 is TGTGCCAGCAGTGAGTCAGGGGCGGCACATTCACCCCTCCACTTT. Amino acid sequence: CASSESGAAHSPLHF.